This TCR beta chain was identified during a study of T cells in tuberculosis. Time point given: new active TB diagnosis, blood taken before or within 7 days of starting treatment. Germline CDR1 reads SGHTA; CDR2 reads FQGNSA. V was pared by 9 bases and J by 7 bases, with 7 bases of the junction left unmatched. The CDR3 covers 14 residues. Sequencing used immunoSEQ multiplex PCR; TCRdb keeps in-frame clones, though not all of them. The repertoire holds under 45,000 clones, with approximately 89% as singletons. J is TRBJ1-6 and V is TRBV7-2; 9 bases align to TRBD1. The source material was PBMCs, sampled at tuberculosis diagnosis. The sequence came from an adult with tuberculosis. Written as DNA, the CDR3 is TGTGCCAGTTGGACAGGGACAGGGAATTCACCCCTCCACTTT. Protein: CASWTGTGNSPLHF.